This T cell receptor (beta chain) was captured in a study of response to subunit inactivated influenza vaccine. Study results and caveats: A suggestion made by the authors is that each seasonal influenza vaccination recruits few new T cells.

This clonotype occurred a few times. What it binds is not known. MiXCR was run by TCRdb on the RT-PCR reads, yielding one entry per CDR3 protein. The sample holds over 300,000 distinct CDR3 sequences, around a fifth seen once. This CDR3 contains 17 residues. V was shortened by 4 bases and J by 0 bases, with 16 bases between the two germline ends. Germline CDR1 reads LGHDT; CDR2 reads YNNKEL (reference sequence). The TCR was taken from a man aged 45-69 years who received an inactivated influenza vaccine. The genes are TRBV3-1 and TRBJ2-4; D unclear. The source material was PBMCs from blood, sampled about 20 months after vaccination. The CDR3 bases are TGTGCCAGCAGCCTAAAGAACAGAGATCTAGCCAAAAACATTCAGTACTTC. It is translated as CASSLKNRDLAKNIQYF.